A single sample gave rise to the 8 T cell receptor beta chains below, sequenced in a study of shared clonotypes between healthy human individuals. Clones were sequenced by immunoSEQ multiplex PCR, and TCRdb holds only the in-frame ones, with some missing. This repertoire shows approximately 840,000 clones, about 96% found once; its top ten account for 0.2% to 0.25%. Selected positively for CCR7 and CD45RO-negative, naive CD8 cells excluded terminally differentiated effector memory CD45RA+ cells. The sequenced sample was naive CD8+ T cells sorted from blood. All receptors derive from a man aged 30-40 years in good health.

The J gene is TRBJ2-1, the V gene TRBV29-1; TRBD1 or TRBD2 may be the D gene (5 bases each). The ends were cut back, 0 bases at V and 9 bases at J, with 18 bases in the middle. Germline V lookup: CDR1 SQVTM, CDR2 ANQGSEA. The CDR3 loop spans 15 amino acids. The CDR3 protein is CSVEDSGRSSGEQFF. The CDR3 region has the DNA TGCAGCGTTGAAGATTCGGGACGGTCGTCGGGTGAGCAGTTCTTC.

The V gene is TRBV30, the J gene TRBJ1-2; 7 bases line up with TRBD1. Germline V gene data show CDR1 as GTSNPN and CDR2 as SVGIG (reference sequence). V shed 1 base and J 8 bases; nucleotides not matched to a gene: 13. The CDR3 covers 15 residues. The CDR3 DNA reads as TGTGCCTGGAGTGGAGGAGCGGAGGGGGCCAGAGGCTACACCTTC. This translates into CAWSGGAEGARGYTF.

The V gene is TRBV5-4, the J gene TRBJ2-3; 7 bases align to TRBD2. The CDR3 sequence is 14 residues long. Germline V gene sequence: CDR1 SGHNT, CDR2 YYREEE (reference sequence). The ends lost 3 bases at V and 5 bases at J; junction bases unmatched: 6. CDR3 region: CASSWAVAGDTQYF. CDR3 nucleotides: TGTGCCAGCAGCTGGGCGGTAGCGGGAGATACGCAGTATTTT.

The chain couples TRBV7-8 to TRBJ2-2; D not certain. V lost 6 bases, J lost 2 bases, and 4 bases lay in between. Germline V gene lookup returns CDR1 SGHVS and CDR2 FQNEAQ. This CDR3 spans 12 amino acids. DNA of the CDR3: TGTGCCAGCAGGCTAAACACCGGGGAGCTGTTTTTT. Translated: CASRLNTGELFF.

V is TRBV7-9 and J is TRBJ2-1; no firm D call. Germline V gene data show CDR1 as SEHNR and CDR2 as FQNEAQ (reference sequence). Trimming shortened V by 6 bases and J by 5 bases, and 2 bases separated the two germline ends. The CDR3 runs to 10 residues. The CDR3 DNA reads TGTGCCAGCAGGAACAATGAGCAGTTCTTC. Its translation: CASRNNEQFF.

This clone was seen once. This chain joins TRBV5-1 and TRBJ2-7; no firm D call. The CDR3 sequence is 11 residues long. Trimming removed 0 bases at V and 6 bases at J, with 4 bases between. Germline V gene lookup returns CDR1 SGHRS and CDR2 YFSETQ. The DNA of the CDR3 is TGCGCCAGCAGCTTGGGGGGCGAGCAGTACTTC. This codes for CASSLGGEQYF.

The J gene is TRBJ2-1, the V gene TRBV7-9, with TRBD2 matching 12 bases. Unmatched junction bases numbered 5, after V lost 5 bases and J lost 6 bases. Germline CDR1 and CDR2: SEHNR and FQNEAQ (reference sequence). CDR3 length equals 15 residues. The CDR3 loop is CASSALAGGRNEQFF. CDR3 in DNA: TGTGCCAGCAGCGCACTAGCGGGAGGACGCAATGAGCAGTTCTTC.

This clone has only one observation. This sequence joins TRBV11-2 and TRBJ2-7, with D maybe TRBD2 (5 bases). Trimming removed 5 bases at V and 3 bases at J, with 17 bases between. This CDR3 comprises 15 residues. The V gene's germline CDR1 is SGHAT and CDR2 FQNNGV. Written as DNA, the CDR3 is TGTGCCAGCAGCCCTTCAGAACGGACTTTCTACGAGCAGTACTTC. Translated: CASSPSERTFYEQYF.